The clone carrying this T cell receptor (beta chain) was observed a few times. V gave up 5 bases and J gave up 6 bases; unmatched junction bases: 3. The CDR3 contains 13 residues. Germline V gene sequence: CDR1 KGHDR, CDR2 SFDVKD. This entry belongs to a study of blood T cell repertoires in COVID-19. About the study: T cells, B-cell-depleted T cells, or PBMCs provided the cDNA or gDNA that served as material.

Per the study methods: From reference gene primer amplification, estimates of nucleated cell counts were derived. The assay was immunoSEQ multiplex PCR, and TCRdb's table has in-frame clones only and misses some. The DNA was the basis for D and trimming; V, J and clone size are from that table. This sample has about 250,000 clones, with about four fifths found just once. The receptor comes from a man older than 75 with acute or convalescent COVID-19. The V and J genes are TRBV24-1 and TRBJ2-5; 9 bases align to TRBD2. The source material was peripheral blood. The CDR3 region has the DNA TGTGCCACCAGTGGAGCGGGAGGAAAGACCCAGTACTTC. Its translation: CATSGAGGKTQYF.